The 11 T cell receptor beta chains presented below share a single source sample, sequenced in a study of T cell responses to AZD1222 COVID-19 vaccine. The protocol was immunoSEQ multiplex PCR, while the TCRdb copy is restricted to in-frame clones and leaves out a portion. The sample includes roughly 90,000 clones, around nine tenths seen only once; the top ten take roughly 4.8%. Sequenced here: peripheral blood, sampled on day 0 of MenACWY control vaccination. The source of these receptors is an adult in good health.

The V call is TRBV7-9, the J call TRBJ2-2; D remains unclear. Germline V gene data show CDR1 as SEHNR and CDR2 as FQNEAQ (reference sequence). This CDR3 is built from 15 residues. V lost 5 bases to trimming and J lost 6 bases, with 16 bases between them. CDR3 bases: TGTGCCAGCAGCGTGCCTGAGATTAACGCCGGGGAGCTGTTTTTT. Translation: CASSVPEINAGELFF.

The J gene is TRBJ2-2, the V gene TRBV6-2 or TRBV6-3; D gene ambiguous. CDR3 length equals 12 residues. V dropped 5 bases and J dropped 6 bases, with 7 bases sitting between them. CDR1 is MNHEY, CDR2 SVGEGT, per germline. The CDR3 loop reads CASSPRAGELFF. The CDR3 nucleotides are TGTGCCAGCAGTCCCCGGGCCGGGGAGCTGTTTTTT.

The genes are TRBV7-8 and TRBJ1-3, with D possibly TRBD1 on 5 matching bases. The ends were cut back, 5 bases at V and 4 bases at J, with 12 bases in the middle. The CDR3 contains 14 residues. The germline gives CDR1 SGHVS, CDR2 FQNEAQ. The CDR3 reads CASSPGQGGNTIYF. As DNA, the CDR3 is TGTGCCAGCAGCCCGGGGCAGGGAGGAAACACCATATATTTT.

This chain connects TRBV2 to TRBJ1-5; 10 bases agree with TRBD1. After removal of 6 bases from V and 3 bases from J, the junction contained 5 bases not matched to a gene. Germline values: CDR1 SNHLY, CDR2 FYNNEI. This CDR3 has 15 residues. DNA for the CDR3: TGTGCCAGCAGAGCCGGGACAGGGGACAATCAGCCCCAGCATTTT. It encodes CASRAGTGDNQPQHF.

CDR3 residues: CASSQTSGSTYEQYF. CDR3 DNA sequence: TGTGCCAGCAGCCAGACTAGCGGGAGCACCTACGAGCAGTACTTC. The chain recombines TRBV6-2 or TRBV6-3 with TRBJ2-7; 12 nucleotides agree with TRBD2. Germline V gives CDR1 MNHEY, CDR2 SVGEGT. The CDR3 sequence is 15 residues long. J was trimmed by 2 bases and V by 6 bases; bases with no gene match: 5.

The chain carries TRBV27 and TRBJ1-5, with 7 bases matching TRBD1. The V gene end was trimmed by 6 bases and the J gene end by 2 bases; junction bases not matched to a gene: 4. Germline V lookup: CDR1 MNHEY, CDR2 SMNVEV (reference sequence). The CDR3 runs 14 residues. CDR3 sequence (DNA): TGTGCCAGCAGCGAGGGGACAGGCAATCAGCCCCAGCATTTT. Its translation: CASSEGTGNQPQHF.

The sample holds a few counts of this clone. This rearrangement joins TRBV14 to TRBJ1-1; 7 bases agree with TRBD1. The length of the CDR3 is 15 residues. V lost 2 bases to trimming and J lost 10 bases; unmatched junction nucleotides: 13. Germline CDR1 SGHDN, CDR2 FVKESK. CDR3 in DNA: TGTGCCAGCAGCCAAAGGGGGACAGCCGTCAGGGGAGCTTTCTTT. It encodes CASSQRGTAVRGAFF.

The chain couples TRBV7-9 to TRBJ1-5; D is ambiguous. The CDR3 covers 14 residues. Trimming took off 5 bases at V and 4 bases at J, with 12 bases between the two ends. Germline loops: CDR1 SEHNR, CDR2 FQNEAQ (reference sequence). This CDR3 reads CASSRSGVNQPQHF. The DNA for the CDR3 is TGTGCCAGCAGCCGTAGCGGGGTTAATCAGCCCCAGCATTTT. Supplemented by reference TRBV7-9 and TRBJ1-5, the full variable domain reads DTGVSQNPRHKITKRGQNVTFRCDPISEHNRLYWYRQTLGQGPEFLTYFQNEAQLEKSRLLSDRFSAERPKGSFSTLEIQRTEQGDSAMYLCASSRSGVNQPQHFGDGTRLSIL.

The chain is built from TRBV24-1 and TRBJ1-5; D gene unclear. Germline V gene data show CDR1 as KGHDR and CDR2 as SFDVKD. This CDR3 has 16 residues. CDR3 coding DNA: TGTGCTTCGGCAGGTTGGTCGTTTTGTAGCAATCAGCCCCAGCATTTT. Amino acid sequence: CASAGWSFCSNQPQHF.

The CDR3 DNA reads as TGTGCCAGCCAAGGTGACAGCGGGGGAGGTTTAGCTAACTATGGCTACACCTTC. It is translated as CASQGDSGGGLANYGYTF. The chain combines TRBV2 with TRBJ1-2; a possible D gene is TRBD1 (5 bases). There are 18 residues in the CDR3. Looked up from germline, CDR1 is SNHLY and CDR2 is FYNNEI. V shed 8 bases and J shed 0 bases, with 25 bases lying between them.

J is TRBJ2-2 and V is TRBV7-2; D gene uncertain. The CDR3 has 16 amino acids. Germline V CDR1 and CDR2: SGHTA, FQGNSA. Deletions cut 1 base from V and 2 bases from J, with 11 bases between. CDR3 nucleotide sequence: TGTGCCAGCAGCTTAGATGGGCAGCCCAACACCGGGGAGCTGTTTTTT. Protein product: CASSLDGQPNTGELFF.